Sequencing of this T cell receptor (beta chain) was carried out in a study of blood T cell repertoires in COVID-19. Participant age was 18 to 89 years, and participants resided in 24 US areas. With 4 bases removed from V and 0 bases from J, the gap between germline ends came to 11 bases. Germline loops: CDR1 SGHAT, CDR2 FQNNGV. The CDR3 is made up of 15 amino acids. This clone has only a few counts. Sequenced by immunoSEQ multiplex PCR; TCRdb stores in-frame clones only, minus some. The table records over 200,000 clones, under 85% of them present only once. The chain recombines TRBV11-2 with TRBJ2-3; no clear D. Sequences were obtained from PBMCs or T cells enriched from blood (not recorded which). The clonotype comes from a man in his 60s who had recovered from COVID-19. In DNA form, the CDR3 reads TGTGCCAGCAGCTCCCCGCGGATTAGCACAGATACGCAGTATTTT. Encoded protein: CASSSPRISTDTQYF. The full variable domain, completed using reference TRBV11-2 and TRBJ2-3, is EAGVAQSPRYKIIEKRQSVAFWCNPISGHATLYWYQQILGQGPKLLIQFQNNGVVDDSQLPKDRFSAERLKGVDSTLKIQPAKLEDSAVYLCASSSPRISTDTQYFGPGTRLTVL.